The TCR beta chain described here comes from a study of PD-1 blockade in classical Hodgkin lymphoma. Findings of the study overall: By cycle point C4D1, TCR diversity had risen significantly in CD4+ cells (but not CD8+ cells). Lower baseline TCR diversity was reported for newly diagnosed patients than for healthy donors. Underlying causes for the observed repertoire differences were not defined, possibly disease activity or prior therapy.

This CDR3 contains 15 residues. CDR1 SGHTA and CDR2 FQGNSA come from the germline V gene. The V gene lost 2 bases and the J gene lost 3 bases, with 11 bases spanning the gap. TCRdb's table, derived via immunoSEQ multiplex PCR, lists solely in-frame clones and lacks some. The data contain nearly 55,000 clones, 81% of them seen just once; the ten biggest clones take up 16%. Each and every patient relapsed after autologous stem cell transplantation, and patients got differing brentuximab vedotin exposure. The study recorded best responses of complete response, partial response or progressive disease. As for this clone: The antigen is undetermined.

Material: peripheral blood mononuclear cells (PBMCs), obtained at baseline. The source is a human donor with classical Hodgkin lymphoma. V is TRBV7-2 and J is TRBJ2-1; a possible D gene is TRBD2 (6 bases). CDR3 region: CASSLILGSYNEQFF. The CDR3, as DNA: TGTGCCAGCAGCTTAATACTCGGGAGCTACAATGAGCAGTTCTTC. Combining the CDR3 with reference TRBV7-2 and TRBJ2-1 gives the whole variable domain GAGVSQSPSNKVTEKGKDVELRCDPISGHTALYWYRQSLGQGLEFLIYFQGNSAPDKSGLPSDRFSAERTGGSVSTLTIQRTQQEDSAVYLCASSLILGSYNEQFFGPGTRLTVL.